This T cell receptor (beta chain) was sequenced in a study of cytomegalovirus exposure and HLA in healthy donors. Study background: Tens of millions of unique TCRs from HLA-typed donors made up an early data release. Whole-study findings and limits: Apparent HLA restriction characterized most CMV-associated TCR beta chains in a later analysis. In a later analysis, V- and J-gene trimming of beta chains associated with a DCLRE1C missense variant, replicated independently.

60 Vbeta and 13 Jbeta primers were used in PCR. The protocol was immunoSEQ multiplex PCR, while the TCRdb copy is restricted to in-frame clones and leaves out a portion. The repertoire holds 65,000 to 90,000 clones, with approximately 78% as singletons. While unrecorded immune exposures were likely, the donors were nominally healthy when sampled. The table lists this clone with a few counts. Antigen specificity is unknown. The V gene's germline CDR1 is SQVTM and CDR2 ANQGSEA. This CDR3 contains 13 residues. Trimming removed 4 bases at V and 6 bases at J, with 13 bases between. V and J are TRBV29-1 and TRBJ1-5, with a tentative D call TRBD1 (5 bases). The sequenced sample was PBMCs. The receptor was derived from a man younger than 35 in good health and CMV-seronegative. CDR3 in amino acids: CSVGQGVGQPQHF. As DNA, the CDR3 is TGCAGCGTTGGGCAGGGCGTGGGTCAGCCCCAGCATTTT.